The 10 T cell receptor beta chains in this list originate from one sample, sequenced in a study of cytomegalovirus exposure and HLA in healthy donors (dated by TCRdb to the late 2010s). The library relied on the immunoSEQ multiplex PCR assay. A mixture of 60 forward primers for TCR Vbeta segments and 13 reverse primers for TCR Jbeta segments was used in the multiplex PCR. TCRdb stores this immuneACCESS table with in-frame sequences only. Part of the clones is absent; in the studies checked, under half of the shortfall reflects unresolved V genes, and no reason is known for the rest. This sample lists 200,000 to 250,000 clones; 80% to 90% were detected once. Around 1% of the sample lies in the top ten. The sequencing sample was made of PBMCs. Every receptor here comes from a woman aged 18-35 years in good health and CMV-seronegative.

This chain links TRBV18 with TRBJ2-3; 9 positions agree with TRBD1. Germline-derived CDR1 and CDR2 are KGHSH and LQKENI. The J segment lost 2 bases and the V segment lost 6 bases, leaving 12 bases of the junction unmatched. The CDR3 spans 17 residues. The CDR3 DNA sequence: TGTGCCAGCTCGCAAAACCCGGGACAGGGCTTCACAGATACGCAGTATTTT. This encodes CASSQNPGQGFTDTQYF.

V is TRBV11-2 and J is TRBJ2-1, with D perhaps matching TRBD1 (5 bases). This CDR3 contains 13 residues. V lost 1 base and J 12 bases, leaving 13 bases between the germline ends. Germline loops: CDR1 SGHAT, CDR2 FQNNGV. This chain's CDR3 is CASSLGESGRQFF. Here the CDR3 DNA reads TGTGCCAGCAGCTTAGGGGAATCAGGGCGGCAGTTCTTC.

Only one count was recorded for this clone. CDR3 DNA sequence: TGTGCCAGCTCACCGCTCTCAGAGGCAGATACGCAGTATTTT. It yields the protein CASSPLSEADTQYF. The chain joins TRBV18 to TRBJ2-3; no definite D call. This CDR3 is 14 amino acids long. The V end was cut by 3 bases, the J end by 4 bases, with 11 bases between. The germline V gene has CDR1 KGHSH and CDR2 LQKENI.

V is TRBV4-2 and J is TRBJ1-1; 11 bases align to TRBD1. Germline loops: CDR1 LGHNA, CDR2 YNFKEQ. The CDR3 totals 15 residues. J gave up 2 bases and V 4 bases, and 3 bases lay outside the gene matches. In nucleotides, the CDR3 is TGTGCCAGCAGCCCGGACAGGGGGCTAAACACTGAAGCTTTCTTT. Translating gives CASSPDRGLNTEAFF.

The J gene is TRBJ2-2, the V gene TRBV4-1; unclear D gene. The germline V and J ends were trimmed by 2 bases and 2 bases, with 3 bases remaining between them. This CDR3 contains 13 residues. Germline CDR1 reads MGHRA; CDR2 reads YSYEKL. The CDR3 DNA sequence: TGCGCCAGCAGCCAACTTAACACCGGGGAGCTGTTTTTT. It translates to CASSQLNTGELFF.

The V call is TRBV27, the J call TRBJ2-1; D possibly corresponds to TRBD1 (5 bases). Germline CDR1 reads MNHEY; CDR2 reads SMNVEV (reference sequence). The CDR3 sequence is 15 residues long. Trimming pared 5 bases from V and 5 bases from J, leaving 16 bases between. The CDR3 DNA reads TGTGCCAGCAGTGACCAGGGCTCCGGACACAATGAGCAGTTCTTC. This codes for CASSDQGSGHNEQFF.

The chain carries TRBV25-1 and TRBJ2-2, with 9 bases aligning to TRBD1. This CDR3 spans 15 amino acids. V lost 5 bases and J lost 6; bases outside the gene matches: 7. In germline, CDR1 is MGHDK, CDR2 SYGVNS. The DNA of the CDR3 is TGTGCCAGCAGTCGGGACAGGGCTGCGGCCGGGGAGCTGTTTTTT. Its protein is CASSRDRAAAGELFF.

The rearrangement joins TRBV9 to TRBJ2-3; D is perhaps TRBD2 (6 bases). Germline V gene data show CDR1 as SGDLS and CDR2 as YYNGEE. The V end lost 4 bases, the J end lost 2 bases, and 17 bases lay between the germline ends. The CDR3 runs 16 residues. CDR3 residues: CASSSSPTGVTDTQYF. As DNA, the CDR3 is TGTGCCAGCAGCTCTTCCCCGACGGGGGTCACAGATACGCAGTATTTT.

The V gene is TRBV5-6, the J gene TRBJ2-7; D gene uncertain. The CDR3 runs to 15 residues. CDR1 is SGHDT, CDR2 YYEEEE, per germline. Trimming removed 2 bases from V and 0 bases from J, with 12 bases in between. The CDR3 is CASSFRLRSSYEQYF. The CDR3 nucleotides read TGTGCCAGCAGCTTTAGGCTGAGGAGCTCCTACGAGCAGTACTTC.

V is TRBV27 and J is TRBJ2-5; D perhaps matches TRBD2 (6 bases). Germline CDR1 and CDR2: MNHEY and SMNVEV (reference sequence). Trimming shortened V by 6 bases and J by 2 bases, and 22 bases separated the two germline ends. This CDR3 contains 17 residues. CDR3 protein: CASSHLGVRGYQETQYF. CDR3 nucleotides: TGTGCCAGCAGCCACCTGGGAGTCCGGGGGTATCAAGAGACCCAGTACTTC.